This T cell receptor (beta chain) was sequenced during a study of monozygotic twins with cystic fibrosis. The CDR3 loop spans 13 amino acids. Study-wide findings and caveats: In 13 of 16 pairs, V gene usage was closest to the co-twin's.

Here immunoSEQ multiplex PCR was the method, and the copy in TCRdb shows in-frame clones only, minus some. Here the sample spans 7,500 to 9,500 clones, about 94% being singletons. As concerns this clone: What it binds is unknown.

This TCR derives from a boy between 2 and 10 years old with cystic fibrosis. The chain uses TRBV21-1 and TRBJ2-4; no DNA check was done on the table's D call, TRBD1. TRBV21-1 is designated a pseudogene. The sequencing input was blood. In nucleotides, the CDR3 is TGTGCCAGCAGGCAGGGGGCCAAAAACATTCAGTACTTC. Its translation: CASRQGAKNIQYF.